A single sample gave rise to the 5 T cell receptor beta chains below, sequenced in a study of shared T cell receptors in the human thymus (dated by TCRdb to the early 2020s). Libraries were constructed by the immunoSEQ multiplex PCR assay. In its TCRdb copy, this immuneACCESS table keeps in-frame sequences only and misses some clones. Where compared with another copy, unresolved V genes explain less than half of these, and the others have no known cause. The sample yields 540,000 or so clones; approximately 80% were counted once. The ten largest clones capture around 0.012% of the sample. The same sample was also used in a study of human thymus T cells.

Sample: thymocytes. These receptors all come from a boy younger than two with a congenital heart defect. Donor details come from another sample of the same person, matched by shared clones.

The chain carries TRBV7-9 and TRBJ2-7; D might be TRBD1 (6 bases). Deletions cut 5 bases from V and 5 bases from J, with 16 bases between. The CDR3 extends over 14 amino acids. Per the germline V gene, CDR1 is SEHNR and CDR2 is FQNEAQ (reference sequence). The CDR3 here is CASSGRGHGHEQYF. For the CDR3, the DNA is TGTGCCAGCAGCGGCAGGGGCCACGGGCACGAGCAGTACTTC. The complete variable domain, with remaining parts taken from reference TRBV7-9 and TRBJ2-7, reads DTGVSQNPRHKITKRGQNVTFRCDPISEHNRLYWYRQTLGQGPEFLTYFQNEAQLEKSRLLSDRFSAERPKGSFSTLEIQRTEQGDSAMYLCASSGRGHGHEQYFGPGTRLTVT.

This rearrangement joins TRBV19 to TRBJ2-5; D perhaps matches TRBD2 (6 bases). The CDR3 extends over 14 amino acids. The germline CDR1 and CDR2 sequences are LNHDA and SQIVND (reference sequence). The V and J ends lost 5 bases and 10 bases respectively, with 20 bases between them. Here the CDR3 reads CASSGAGGEGDQYF. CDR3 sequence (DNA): TGTGCCAGTAGTGGAGCCGGGGGAGAAGGGGACCAGTACTTC.

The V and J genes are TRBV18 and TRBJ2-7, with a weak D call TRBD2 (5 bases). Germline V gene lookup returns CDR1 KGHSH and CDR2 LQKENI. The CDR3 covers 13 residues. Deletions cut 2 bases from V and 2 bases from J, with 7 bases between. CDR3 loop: CASSPRETYEQYF. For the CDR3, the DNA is TGTGCCAGCTCACCAAGGGAGACCTACGAGCAGTACTTC.

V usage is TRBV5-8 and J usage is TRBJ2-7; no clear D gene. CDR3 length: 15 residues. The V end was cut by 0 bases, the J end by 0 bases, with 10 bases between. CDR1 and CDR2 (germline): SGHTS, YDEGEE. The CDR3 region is CASSLGPTGSYEQYF. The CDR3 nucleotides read TGTGCCAGCAGCTTGGGGCCAACGGGCTCCTACGAGCAGTACTTC.

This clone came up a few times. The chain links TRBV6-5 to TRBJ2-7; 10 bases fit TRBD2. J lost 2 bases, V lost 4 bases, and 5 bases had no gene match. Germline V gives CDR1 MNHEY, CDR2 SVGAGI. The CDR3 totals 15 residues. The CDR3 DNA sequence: TGTGCCAGCAGTTCCCTAGCGGGAGTAACCTACGAGCAGTACTTC. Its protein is CASSSLAGVTYEQYF.